These T cell receptor beta chains were read from a single sample in a study of graft-versus-host responses after intestinal transplantation. The data were produced by immunoSEQ multiplex PCR, yet TCRdb's version contains in-frame clones alone and is incomplete. The profile shows fewer than 15,000 clones, roughly a third of them singletons. The sequencing used alloreactive CD8+ T cells from a mixed lymphocyte reaction culture, collected before intestinal transplant. These TCRs come from a human patient who received an intestinal transplant. CDR3s include the opening cysteine and the closing phenylalanine or tryptophan. D genes are given only for firm matches. Rows give clone size only sometimes, using once, few, many, or a class for an expanded clone.

d_call,j_call,v_call,clone_size,cdr3_nt,cdr3_aa
.,TRBJ2-5,TRBV6-6,few,TGTGCCAGCAGTCATTCGGACTCAGTGGGGGAGACCCAGTACTTC,CASSHSDSVGETQYF
.,TRBJ2-2,TRBV4-1,few,TGCGCCAGCAGCCTAGCACCAGGGGGGGTGTCCGGGGAGCTGTTTTTT,CASSLAPGGVSGELFF
.,TRBJ2-1,TRBV4-1,.,TGCGCCAGCAGCCAAGTCGAAACGGGACCATACAATGAGCAGTTCTTC,CASSQVETGPYNEQFF
TRBD2,TRBJ2-1,TRBV25-1,.,TGTGCCGGCAGTTATCAGAGCGGGGGGGCCGGTGAGCAGTTCTTC,CAGSYQSGGAGEQFF
.,TRBJ2-1,TRBV27,.,TGTGCCAGCAGTTTGAACCTTTACAATGAGCAGTTCTTC,CASSLNLYNEQFF
.,TRBJ1-6,TRBV7-9,.,TGTGCCAGCAGCCCCTTGACCCGGATCCATAATTCACCCCTCCACTTT,CASSPLTRIHNSPLHF
TRBD1,TRBJ2-1,TRBV5-1,.,TGCGCCAGCAGCTTAGACAGGGTCGGCCAGCAGTTCTTC,CASSLDRVGQQFF
.,TRBJ1-4,TRBV9,.,TGTGCCAGCAGCAAAGGAGGCTCAAGTAATGAAAAACTGTTTTTT,CASSKGGSSNEKLFF
.,TRBJ2-7,TRBV5-4,once,TGTGCCAGCAGCCAAGATAGGTCGGCAGGGAATCACGAGCAGTACTTC,CASSQDRSAGNHEQYF
.,TRBJ1-2,TRBV5-6,.,TGTGCCAGCAGCTTGAGGGGAGTTAGGTTAGACTATGGCTACACCTTC,CASSLRGVRLDYGYTF
.,TRBJ1-3,TRBV14,few,TGTGCCAGCAGCCAAGATAGGGCCAGTACGGCCATATATTTT,CASSQDRASTAIYF
TRBD1,TRBJ2-1,TRBV7-6,.,TGTGCCAGCAGCTTATCCTGGACAGGGCAGACCTACAATGAGCAGTTCTTC,CASSLSWTGQTYNEQFF
.,TRBJ2-7,TRBV19,.,TGTGCCAGTAGTGCCGCACAAGCCTACGAGCAGTACTTC,CASSAAQAYEQYF
.,TRBJ2-3,TRBV2,.,TGTGCCAGCACCACCTCGGGGGCCCCAGATACGCAGTATTTT,CASTTSGAPDTQYF
.,TRBJ1-2,TRBV12-5,few,TGTGCTAGGGACTATGGCTACACCTTC,CARDYGYTF
.,TRBJ2-1,TRBV7-9,.,TGTGCCAGCAGCTTAAGGGACGGTAAAAATGAGCAGTTCTTC,CASSLRDGKNEQFF
TRBD2,TRBJ2-7,TRBV13,medium-sized,TGTGCCAGCAGCTTAAAGGGGTCTAGCGGGGACGAGCAGTACTTC,CASSLKGSSGDEQYF
.,TRBJ2-1,TRBV7-9,few,TGTGCCAGCAGCTTATCAGGGGATGAGCAGTTCTTC,CASSLSGDEQFF
.,TRBJ1-5,TRBV6-6,.,TGTGCCAGCAGTTACTCACAGACACACAATCAGCCCCAGCATTTT,CASSYSQTHNQPQHF
.,TRBJ1-1,TRBV6-6,medium-sized,TGTGCCAGCAGAACAGGTAGGGCCATGAACACTGAAGCTTTCTTT,CASRTGRAMNTEAFF
TRBD1,TRBJ1-2,TRBV6-5,.,TGTGCCAGCAGTCCCGGGACAGGGTGGCTGAATGGCTACACCTTC,CASSPGTGWLNGYTF
.,TRBJ2-7,TRBV5-1,.,TGCGCCAGCATGGGGGAGTTCTCCTACGAGCAGTACTTC,CASMGEFSYEQYF
TRBD1,TRBJ2-5,TRBV5-8,.,TGTGCCAGCAGCTTGTTGGGGACAGGGGAGGAGACCCAGTACTTC,CASSLLGTGEETQYF
.,TRBJ2-1,TRBV6-5,.,TGTGCCAGCAGTTTATCGAGGGTTAATGAGCAGTTCTTC,CASSLSRVNEQFF
.,TRBJ1-5,TRBV4-3,.,TGCGCCAGCAGCCAAGAAAGGTCTAATCAGCCCCAGCATTTT,CASSQERSNQPQHF
.,TRBJ2-3,TRBV4-1,few,TGCGCCAGCAGCCATGGCTTAGGACACTATTTT,CASSHGLGHYF
TRBD1,TRBJ1-5,TRBV19,.,TGTGCCAGTAGTATTACTCTTGTGTTCGTACAGGGGAGGCTGCAGCCCCAGCATTTT,CASSITLVFVQGRLQPQHF
.,TRBJ2-7,TRBV14,.,TGTGCCAGCAGCCAATATTCGGGGTACCCCTACGAGCAGTACTTC,CASSQYSGYPYEQYF
.,TRBJ1-2,TRBV6-8,.,TGTGCCAGCAGTCCACCAGGACACTCTAGGAAGACCTATGGCTACACCTTC,CASSPPGHSRKTYGYTF
.,TRBJ2-1,TRBV4-1,few,TGCGCCAGCGCCGGGATGGGAATCTACAATGAGCAGTTCTTC,CASAGMGIYNEQFF
.,TRBJ1-2,TRBV5-4,.,TGTGCCAGCAGCTTGGTTAACAGACCTAACTATGGCTACACCTTC,CASSLVNRPNYGYTF
.,TRBJ2-3,TRBV6-6,few,TGTGCCAGCAGTTACTCGCTAGAAGCAGATACGCAGTATTTT,CASSYSLEADTQYF
TRBD2,TRBJ2-1,TRBV7-8,.,TGTGCCACCCCCCTCGGCGGGGGGGCTCTCTTC,CATPLGGGALF
TRBD2,TRBJ2-1,TRBV27,.,TGTGCCAGCAGTTCAGGACTAGCGGGTCCCTACAATGAGCAGTTCTTC,CASSSGLAGPYNEQFF
.,TRBJ2-1,TRBV4-1,.,TGCGCCAGCAGCCACTGGGGGGCGAATGAGCAGTTCTTC,CASSHWGANEQFF
.,TRBJ2-1,TRBV5-1,.,TGTGCCAGCAGCTTGACAGCCAATGAGCAGTTCTTC,CASSLTANEQFF
.,TRBJ2-7,TRBV4-1,few,TGCGCCAGCAGCCAAGATGTAGATTTCTACGAGCAGTACTTC,CASSQDVDFYEQYF
.,TRBJ2-7,TRBV7-2,few,TGTGCCAGCAGCTTAACTATAGCAGCCCCCCTCGAGCAGTACTTC,CASSLTIAAPLEQYF
.,TRBJ1-4,TRBV5-1,.,TGCGCCAGCAGCGCGGGGACTTGGGCGGGTGAAAAACTGTTTTTT,CASSAGTWAGEKLFF
TRBD2,TRBJ2-1,TRBV6-5,.,TGTGCCAGCACCCCCGGGCTAGCGGGGAACAATGAGCAGTTCTTC,CASTPGLAGNNEQFF
.,TRBJ2-1,TRBV7-9,few,TGTGCCAGCAGCTTGGGTAGGGGTTGGTCGAATGAGCAGTTCTTC,CASSLGRGWSNEQFF
.,TRBJ2-1,TRBV29-1,few,TGCAGCGTTGAGGGCCTTCAGTACAATGAGCAGTTCTTC,CSVEGLQYNEQFF
.,TRBJ2-7,TRBV4-1,.,TGCGCCAGCAGCCAAGTAACAGGGTTGAGCTCCTACGAGCAGTACTTC,CASSQVTGLSSYEQYF
.,TRBJ1-6,TRBV7-9,.,TGTGCCAGCAGCTTTTCAGGGATTGGTTCACCCCTCCACTTT,CASSFSGIGSPLHF
.,TRBJ1-1,TRBV27,.,TGTGCCAGCAGTTTAACGGGGCCGAGATGGAACACTGAAGCTTTCTTT,CASSLTGPRWNTEAFF
.,TRBJ1-4,TRBV6-5,few,TGTGCCAGCGGGGTGGACGGGAAACTGTTTTTT,CASGVDGKLFF
TRBD1,TRBJ2-7,TRBV4-1,few,TGCGCCAGCAGCCCGGTGACAGGGTTGTACGAGCAGTACTTC,CASSPVTGLYEQYF
.,TRBJ2-3,TRBV4-1,.,TGCGCCAGCAGTCTCCTACTAACCCCTAGCACAGATACGCAGTATTTT,CASSLLLTPSTDTQYF
TRBD2,TRBJ2-1,TRBV7-9,.,TGTGCCAGCAGCTTTGGTACTAGCGGGGGAGCCTCCTACAATGAGCAGTTCTTC,CASSFGTSGGASYNEQFF
.,TRBJ1-3,TRBV2,.,TGTGCCAGCAGTGAGAGTATCGGACAGACTGGAAACACCATATATTTT,CASSESIGQTGNTIYF